This TCR beta chain came from a study of cytomegalovirus exposure and HLA in healthy donors. Study outcomes and limitations: Using a false discovery rate of 0.05, a later analysis showed that fewer than 20,000 TCR beta sequences were associated with HLA alleles. Exclusion as indistinguishable affected some V segments, including TRBV6-2 and TRBV6-3. A classifier reportedly called cytomegalovirus status with high sensitivity and specificity. Follow-up analysis seemed to connect common viral pathogens with several of the most significant clusters identified.

A remark on this clone: What it recognizes is unknown.

Amplification used 60 Vbeta primers and 13 Jbeta primers. The data were produced by immunoSEQ multiplex PCR, yet TCRdb's version contains in-frame clones alone and is incomplete. This sample yields 150,000 to 200,000 clones, of which about 85% are seen a single time; less than 2% belongs to the top ten. Germline lookup yields CDR1 LNHDA and CDR2 SQIVND (reference sequence). V was pared by 1 base and J by 0 bases, with 7 bases between. CDR3 length: 14 residues. This chain connects TRBV19 to TRBJ2-7; no clear D gene. The receptor was derived from a young man in good health and CMV-seronegative. The sequencing input was PBMCs. The CDR3 spells CASSIGSPSYEQYF. In DNA, the CDR3 is TGTGCCAGTAGTATAGGCAGTCCCTCCTACGAGCAGTACTTC.